Included here is one TCR beta chain sequence, with context. This entry comes from a study of cytomegalovirus exposure and HLA in healthy donors. The CDR3 extends over 14 amino acids. V shed 8 bases and J 3 bases; nucleotides not matched to a gene: 7. The V gene's germline CDR1 is MNHNY and CDR2 SVGAGI (reference sequence). Researchers ran the PCR with 60 Vbeta and 13 Jbeta primers. TCRdb keeps only in-frame clones here, not all; method: immunoSEQ multiplex PCR. Among about 130,000 clones listed, approximately 79% were seen once. The sequence came from a man younger than 30 in good health and CMV-seropositive. Material for sequencing was PBMCs. The V gene is TRBV6-6, the J gene TRBJ2-1; 7 positions match TRBD2. Written as DNA, the CDR3 is TGTGCCAGCCATGTAGCGGGCAGCTACAATGAGCAGTTCTTC. Its protein product is CASHVAGSYNEQFF.